This T cell receptor (beta chain) was obtained from a study of T cells in Graves' hyperthyroidism and ophthalmopathy (dated by TCRdb to between 2018 and 2020). About the study as a whole: Peripheral blood was collected at initial diagnosis, before any treatment. According to the paper, TCR Vbeta CDR3 sequencing was carried out on some 130 peripheral blood samples, which came from 40 to 45 ophthalmopathy, 70 to 80 hyperthyroidism and approximately 17 progressor patients. The study also compared thyroid tissue and blood T-cell repertoires from about six Graves' hyperthyroidism patients. The approximately 100 discovery patients were randomly divided into training and test sets at a 7:3 ratio. To identify distinguishing TCR V-J signatures, a discovery cohort of around 98 patients was used, comprising 40 to 45 with Graves' ophthalmopathy and some 60 with stable Graves' hyperthyroidism. Whether ophthalmopathy could be predicted prospectively was tested in an independent validation cohort made up of 18 to 20 hyperthyroidism patients plus 17 patients who later progressed to ophthalmopathy. After blood sampling, hyperthyroidism patients were treated with methimazole at a starting dose of 30 mg daily, and ophthalmopathy patients were treated with high-dose intravenous methylprednisolone. Study-wide findings and limitations: During validation, the model predicted progression to ophthalmopathy a median of about 6.5 months ahead of onset, with around 71% sensitivity and around 73% specificity. No statistical method was used to set the sample size in advance, and investigators knew the group allocation. Most expanded thyroid clonotypes (frequency above 0.001) were also found in blood, which suggests that blood repertoires may mirror thyroid immune responses. In cross-validation, a model built on a 13 V-J signature told ophthalmopathy apart from stable hyperthyroidism with 85% to 90% sensitivity and 81% to 82% specificity, and in testing the same model reached 80%/75%.

CDR3 length: 13 amino acids, cysteine to phenylalanine. Only CDR3 DNA remains: 39 bases, in frame from the first base. Deletion took 7 bases off V and 1 base off J, with a span of 10 bases between the germline ends. The germline V gene supplies CDR1 MNHEY and CDR2 SVGEGT. In regard to this clonotype: Its antigen remains unidentified. Base qualities are not provided; no much larger clone lies one nucleotide away.

TCR beta CDR3 regions were amplified from RNA transcripts. A first-round RT-PCR of the TCR CDR3 used the HTBI primer set with the Qiagen OneStep RT-PCR kit. Libraries were constructed in a second round of multiplex PCR, after which size selection and purification were performed. Libraries were sequenced paired-end with 100 bp reads on an Illumina HiSeq2000. Per the source publication's procedure: Raw data were processed with SOAPnuke, discarding reads with adapters, uncalled bases, mean Phred below 15, or no exact constant-primer or identifier match. COPE v1.2.5 was used to merge high-quality paired reads, and clonotypes were defined as unique nucleotide sequences. Clonotypes were aligned to IMGT TRBV, TRBD and TRBJ reference segments using MiTCR v1.1. The analysis was restricted to V-J combinations with a frequency above 0.0001, which together covered roughly 99% of the repertoires. The TCS score was defined as the ratio of F50 (clonal expansion) to E x V (chaos), calculated using BLOSUM62-based TCRdist between CDR3 peptides within each V-J. Welch's t-statistics and random forest reduced several hundred V-J features to 13, which were used in a naive Bayes classifier (R e1071). TCRdb reworked the public reads: Q25 trimming with fastp, MiXCR clone assembly, productive beta chains retained. Rows with a matching CDR3 protein are joined into one entry that keeps the most common DNA and genes. The V and J calls were determined by TCRdb, not by the authors. In this sample the table shows 250,000 to 400,000 distinct CDR3 sequences, roughly an eighth of which occur a single time. In total, the top ten clones hold approximately 35% of the sample.

Ophthalmopathy patients had moderately to severely active disease, with a Clinical Activity Score of 3 or more, a NOSPECS grade of 4 or more, and a disease duration of less than 3 months. Any patient with an uncontrolled infection, another autoimmune disease, pregnancy or lactation was excluded. Clinical symptoms, serum thyroxine and TRAb, thyroid ultrasound, and orbital computed tomography formed the basis for the diagnoses. PBMCs were isolated from roughly 10 ml of fresh peripheral blood by Ficoll-Paque density gradient centrifugation. Total RNA was extracted with Trizol reagent, and quality was checked on an Agilent 2100 Bioanalyzer.

The clonotype was recovered from a woman between 35 and 50 years old with Graves' ophthalmopathy. This receptor chain uses TRBV6-2 or TRBV6-3 and TRBJ1-1; the D gene cannot be named for sure. The material sequenced was blood. The CDR3 region has the sequence CASKYKTNTEAFF. The nucleotides are TGTGCCAGCAAGTACAAAACGAACACTGAAGCTTTCTTT.